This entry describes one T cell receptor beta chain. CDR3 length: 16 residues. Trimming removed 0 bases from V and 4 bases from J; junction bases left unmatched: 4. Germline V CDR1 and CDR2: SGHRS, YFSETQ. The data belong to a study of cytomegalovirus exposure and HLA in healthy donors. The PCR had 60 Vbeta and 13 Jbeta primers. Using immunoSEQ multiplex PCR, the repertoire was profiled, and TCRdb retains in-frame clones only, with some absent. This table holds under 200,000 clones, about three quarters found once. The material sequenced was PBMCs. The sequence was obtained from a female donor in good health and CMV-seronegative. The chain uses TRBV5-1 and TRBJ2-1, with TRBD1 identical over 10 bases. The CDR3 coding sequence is TGCGCCAGCAGCTTGGCGGGACAGGGGCTTTACAATGAGCAGTTCTTC. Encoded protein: CASSLAGQGLYNEQFF.